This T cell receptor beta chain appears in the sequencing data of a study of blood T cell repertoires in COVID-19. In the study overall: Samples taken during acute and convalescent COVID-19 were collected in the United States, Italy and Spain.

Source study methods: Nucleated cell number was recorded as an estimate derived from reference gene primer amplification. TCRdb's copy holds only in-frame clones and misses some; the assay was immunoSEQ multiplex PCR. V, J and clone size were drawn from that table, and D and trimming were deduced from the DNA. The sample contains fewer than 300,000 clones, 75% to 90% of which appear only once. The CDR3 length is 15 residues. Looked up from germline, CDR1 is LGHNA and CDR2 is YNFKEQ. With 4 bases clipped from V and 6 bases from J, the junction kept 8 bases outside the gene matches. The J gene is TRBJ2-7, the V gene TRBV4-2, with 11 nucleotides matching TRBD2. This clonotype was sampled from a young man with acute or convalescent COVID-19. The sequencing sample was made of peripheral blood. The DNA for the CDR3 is TGTGCCAGCAGCCTTTTTAGCGGGGGGGCATCCGAGCAGTACTTC. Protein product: CASSLFSGGASEQYF.